This entry features one T cell receptor beta chain sequence. The antigen is unknown. PCR involved 60 Vbeta and 13 Jbeta primers. Sequencing used immunoSEQ multiplex PCR; TCRdb keeps in-frame clones, though not all of them. The sample gives approximately 60,000 clones, roughly four fifths of which show up once; 1.7% is in the top ten. This sample was taken from a study of cytomegalovirus exposure and HLA in healthy donors. Whole-study findings and limits: The authors enumerated 150 to 200 TCR beta chains as linked to cytomegalovirus.

V lost 3 bases to trimming and J lost 1 base, with 7 bases between them. CDR1 and CDR2 from the germline V gene are MRHNA and SNTAGT. This CDR3 contains 15 residues. The TCR comes from a middle-aged man in good health and CMV-seronegative. The chain carries TRBV6-4 and TRBJ2-6; D gene unclear. The sample comprised PBMCs. CDR3 DNA: TGTGCCAGCAGTGAGTCGCGTTCTGGGGCCAACGTCCTGACTTTC. Its protein is CASSESRSGANVLTF.